This passage covers 32 T cell receptor beta chains from one sample sequenced in a study of T-cell memory formation after mild COVID-19. A single record per CDR3 protein comes from TCRdb applying MiXCR to the 5' RACE reads. This table holds under 600,000 distinct CDR3 sequences, 20% to 25% found once. Input material: PBMCs or a T cell subset sorted from them (not recorded which). These receptors originate from an adult woman who had mild COVID-19 (a few samples of this study predate the infection). Cell type and time point are not known.

This clonotype was recorded only once. The V and J genes are TRBV6-5 and TRBJ2-7, with D possibly TRBD1 on 6 matching bases. The CDR3 is made up of 14 amino acids. Germline V gene sequence: CDR1 MNHEY, CDR2 SVGAGI. V lost 5 bases and J lost 3, with 14 bases in between. The CDR3: CASSRQENGYEQYF. The CDR3 DNA reads as TGTGCCAGCAGTCGACAGGAAAATGGCTACGAGCAGTACTTC.

In its sample, this clonotype was seen many times. The J gene is TRBJ2-1, the V gene TRBV7-8; the D gene could be TRBD1 or TRBD2 (5 bases each). Germline assignment: CDR1 SGHVS and CDR2 FQNEAQ. The CDR3 sequence is 17 residues long. The V end was cut by 1 base, the J end by 0 bases, with 13 bases between. CDR3 nucleotides: TGTGCCAGCAGCTTAGGGACCGGGGACGTCTCCTACAATGAGCAGTTCTTC. Translated: CASSLGTGDVSYNEQFF.

The rearrangement links TRBV7-9 to TRBJ2-5; 11 nucleotides match TRBD1. Trimming cost V 5 bases and J 4 bases; bases outside gene matches: 9. This CDR3 spans 16 amino acids. Germline lookup yields CDR1 SEHNR and CDR2 FQNEAQ (reference sequence). CDR3 region: CASSLRDRGFGETQYF. The CDR3 nucleotides read TGTGCCAGCAGCCTCCGGGACAGGGGGTTCGGAGAGACCCAGTACTTC.

This clonotype was seen repeatedly, ten times or more. The V gene is TRBV3-1, the J gene TRBJ2-5, with 8 positions matching TRBD2. This CDR3 is 16 amino acids long. Germline assignment: CDR1 LGHDT and CDR2 YNNKEL (reference sequence). J lost 2 bases, V lost 1 base, and 6 bases had no gene match. The DNA for the CDR3 is TGTGCCAGCAGCCAAGGGGCCCGGGGGGGACAAGAGACCCAGTACTTC. Translation gives CASSQGARGGQETQYF.

DNA of the CDR3: TGTGCCATCAGTGACCTCTCCAAGGGGGCGACCTACGAGCAGTACTTC. Amino acid sequence: CAISDLSKGATYEQYF. The chain combines TRBV10-3 with TRBJ2-7; the match to TRBD1 covers 7 bases. Germline values: CDR1 ENHRY, CDR2 SYGVKD. The CDR3 contains 16 residues. J gave up 2 bases and V 3 bases, and 10 bases lay outside the gene matches.

This clonotype was seen more than once but under ten times. V usage is TRBV20-1 and J usage is TRBJ1-4; no firm D call. The length of the CDR3 is 15 residues. CDR1 is DFQATT and CDR2 is SNEGSKA in the germline V gene (reference sequence). V was clipped by 6 bases and J by 6 bases, with 20 bases between them. The CDR3 here is CSASGSGLSDEKLFF. For the CDR3, the DNA is TGCAGTGCCAGCGGGTCGGGGTTGTCGGATGAAAAACTGTTTTTT.

The chain has TRBV27 and TRBJ1-5, with a tentative D call TRBD1 (5 bases). The germline V gene has CDR1 MNHEY and CDR2 SMNVEV (reference sequence). The CDR3 spans 16 residues. V gave up 2 bases and J gave up 2 bases, with 13 bases separating them. CDR3 loop: CASSLIGAEGNQPQHF. The CDR3 nucleotides read TGTGCCAGCAGTTTAATTGGGGCGGAAGGCAATCAGCCCCAGCATTTT.

There are a few counts of this clonotype. The chain joins TRBV7-8 to TRBJ2-3; 12 bases are a match to TRBD2. Germline V gene lookup returns CDR1 SGHVS and CDR2 FQNEAQ. V shed 5 bases, J shed 8 bases, and the junction held 14 bases outside the gene matches. The CDR3 consists of 17 residues. CDR3 protein: CASSPNTLAGGSGTQYF. In DNA, the CDR3 is TGTGCCAGCAGCCCGAACACTCTAGCGGGGGGGTCAGGTACGCAGTATTTT.

This chain connects TRBV2 to TRBJ2-1; 11 bases agree with TRBD2. The CDR3 has 16 amino acids. V trimming: 1 base; J trimming: 9 bases; junction bases outside the gene matches: 8. Germline V gives CDR1 SNHLY, CDR2 FYNNEI. The CDR3 sequence is CASSEVLAGDPGEQFF. The CDR3 DNA reads TGTGCCAGCAGTGAAGTACTAGCGGGGGACCCGGGTGAGCAGTTCTTC.

This clonotype has only a few counts. The junction departs from germline at one end; a sequencing error may be responsible. V is TRBV7-9 and J is TRBJ2-5; 7 nucleotides match TRBD1. The germline V gene encodes CDR1 SEHNR and CDR2 FQNEAQ (reference sequence). The CDR3 consists of 14 residues. The CDR3 bases are TGTGCCAGCAGGACCGGGACAGATCAAGTGACCCAGTACTTC. Amino acid sequence: CASRTGTDQVTQYF.

This chain links TRBV9 with TRBJ1-3; the D is unclear. Germline V CDR1 and CDR2: SGDLS, YYNGEE. Trimming removed 0 bases at V and 0 bases at J, with 16 bases between. The length of the CDR3 is 18 residues. The CDR3 nucleotides read TGTGCCAGCAGCGTAGAGCCGCAGCGAAGGAGCTCTGGAAACACCATATATTTT. It is translated as CASSVEPQRRSSGNTIYF.

This clonotype has just a few counts. The chain couples TRBV19 to TRBJ2-5, with 8 bases lining up with TRBD1. V shed 5 bases, J shed 5 bases, and the junction held 10 bases outside the gene matches. Germline loops: CDR1 LNHDA, CDR2 SQIVND (reference sequence). CDR3 length: 15 residues. The CDR3: CASSLGQALQETQYF. CDR3 nucleotides: TGTGCCAGTAGTTTGGGACAGGCCCTTCAGGAGACCCAGTACTTC.

The V and J genes are TRBV6-1 and TRBJ1-1, with D uncertain. CDR1 is MNHNS, CDR2 SASEGT, per germline. The CDR3 runs 12 residues. V lost 3 bases to trimming and J lost 10 bases, with 12 bases between them. The CDR3 protein is CASSESGRAAFF. For the CDR3, the DNA is TGTGCCAGCAGTGAGTCGGGGAGAGCAGCTTTCTTT.

This clonotype appeared a few times. J is TRBJ1-2 and V is TRBV5-1; unclear D gene. CDR3 length: 14 residues. CDR1 and CDR2 (germline): SGHRS, YFSETQ. The V end was cut by 0 bases, the J end by 2 bases, with 8 bases between. The chain's CDR3 is CASSLGVENYGYTF. As DNA, the CDR3 is TGCGCCAGCAGCTTGGGCGTGGAGAACTATGGCTACACCTTC.

The chain couples TRBV20-1 to TRBJ2-5; tentatively, D is TRBD1 (5 bases). V lost 0 bases, J lost 4 bases, and 18 bases lay in between. Germline assignment: CDR1 DFQATT and CDR2 SNEGSKA (reference sequence). The CDR3 totals 16 residues. The CDR3 region has the DNA TGCAGTGCTAGAGATCTCTTGGGCAGGGAAGGAGAGACCCAGTACTTC. Protein sequence: CSARDLLGREGETQYF.

This clonotype has only a few counts. The chain carries TRBV7-3 and TRBJ1-1, with D uncertain. The V end lost 5 bases, the J end lost 1 base, and 8 bases lay between the germline ends. This CDR3 region has 13 residues. CDR1 and CDR2 from the germline V gene are SGHTA and FQGTGA. CDR3 coding DNA: TGTGCCAGCAGCACTCAAAGGAACACTGAAGCTTTCTTT. Its protein product is CASSTQRNTEAFF.

The CDR3: CSVEVGGQGFIDTQYF. In DNA, the CDR3 is TGCAGCGTTGAAGTGGGGGGACAGGGGTTCATAGATACGCAGTATTTT. This chain links TRBV29-1 with TRBJ2-3, with TRBD1 identical over 10 bases. J was trimmed by 5 bases and V by 1 base; bases with no gene match: 9. Germline V lookup: CDR1 SQVTM, CDR2 ANQGSEA. This CDR3 spans 16 amino acids.

The chain employs TRBV5-1 and TRBJ1-3; a weak D match, TRBD1 (6 bases). The CDR3 consists of 15 residues. V gave up 4 bases and J gave up 1 base, with 12 bases separating them. The germline V gene has CDR1 SGHRS and CDR2 YFSETQ. In nucleotides, the CDR3 is TGCGCCAGCAGCCTACAGGGAGCTTCTGGAAACACCATATATTTT. This encodes CASSLQGASGNTIYF.

The rearrangement links TRBV6-6 to TRBJ1-2; D is perhaps TRBD1 (6 bases). The V end was cut by 10 bases, the J end by 2 bases, with 14 bases between. CDR1 MNHNY and CDR2 SVGAGI come from the germline V gene (reference sequence). This CDR3 is built from 13 residues. For the CDR3, the DNA is TGTGCCAACTCGGAGGGGGGGAACTATGGCTACACCTTC. The encoded protein is CANSEGGNYGYTF.

This chain joins TRBV5-1 and TRBJ1-1; D might be TRBD1 (5 bases). Trimming took 4 bases from V and 8 from J, leaving 12 bases between them. There are 12 residues in the CDR3. The V gene's germline CDR1 is SGHRS and CDR2 YFSETQ. Here the CDR3 reads CASSRSEGEAFF. The CDR3 DNA is TGCGCCAGCAGCCGGAGTGAGGGGGAAGCTTTCTTT.

This clonotype was counted between two and nine times. CDR3 region: CASSPSRVNDQPQHF. The CDR3 nucleotides are TGTGCCAGCTCACCCAGCAGGGTGAACGATCAGCCCCAGCATTTT. This chain joins TRBV18 and TRBJ1-5, with a possible D match to TRBD1 (5 bases). Germline V gives CDR1 KGHSH, CDR2 LQKENI. Trimming removed 3 bases at V and 5 bases at J, with 14 bases between. This CDR3 contains 15 residues.

Details on this clonotype: The junction shows a germline mismatch at one end, possibly a read error. The V and J genes are TRBV7-2 and TRBJ2-4; D possibly corresponds to TRBD2 (5 bases). Germline values: CDR1 SGHTA, CDR2 FQGNSA. The CDR3 is 13 amino acids. CDR3 amino acids: CASSSLAKTIQYF. CDR3 DNA: TGTGCCAGCAGCTCTCTAGCCAAAACCATTCAGTACTTC.

V and J are TRBV20-1 and TRBJ2-3; D may correspond to TRBD1 or TRBD2 (6 bases each). CDR1 and CDR2 (germline): DFQATT, SNEGSKA (reference sequence). Trimming took off 4 bases at V and 7 bases at J, with 15 bases between the two ends. The CDR3 consists of 13 residues. The CDR3 here is CSAIRQEGNTQYF. The CDR3 bases are TGCAGTGCTATACGACAGGAGGGGAATACGCAGTATTTT.

This clonotype has only a few counts. The chain combines TRBV19 with TRBJ2-1; unclear D gene. The CDR3 sequence is 15 residues long. Trimming removed 3 bases from V and 5 bases from J, with 14 bases in between. Germline values: CDR1 LNHDA, CDR2 SQIVND (reference sequence). The CDR3 sequence is CASSIPLLSDNEQFF. The CDR3 DNA reads as TGTGCCAGTAGTATTCCTCTCCTTTCAGACAATGAGCAGTTCTTC.

V and J are TRBV25-1 and TRBJ1-1; D remains unclear. Germline V gives CDR1 MGHDK, CDR2 SYGVNS. This CDR3 comprises 16 residues. V was trimmed by 2 bases and J by 0 bases, leaving 13 bases between them. In DNA, the CDR3 is TGTGCCAGCAGTGAAGGTAACAGTTTCATGAACACTGAAGCTTTCTTT. Translated, it gives CASSEGNSFMNTEAFF.

The chain employs TRBV7-6 and TRBJ2-3; no clear D. The ends were cut back, 5 bases at V and 2 bases at J, with 8 bases in the middle. The CDR3 is made up of 13 amino acids. CDR1 and CDR2 (germline): SGHVS, FNYEAQ. CDR3 amino acids: CASSRTHTDTQYF. The DNA of the CDR3 is TGTGCCAGCAGCCGGACCCACACAGATACGCAGTATTTT. The entire variable domain, with the rest obtained from reference TRBV7-6 and TRBJ2-3, is as follows: GAGVSQSPRYKVTKRGQDVALRCDPISGHVSLYWYRQALGQGPEFLTYFNYEAQQDKSGLPNDRFSAERPEGSISTLTIQRTEQRDSAMYRCASSRTHTDTQYFGPGTRLTVL.

This chain connects TRBV20-1 to TRBJ2-7; 8 positions agree with TRBD2. This CDR3 region has 15 residues. Trimming cost V 6 bases and J 0 bases; bases outside gene matches: 10. CDR1 is DFQATT, CDR2 SNEGSKA, per germline (reference sequence). The CDR3 protein is CSAEKSGSSSYEQYF. The CDR3 DNA reads as TGCAGTGCCGAAAAAAGCGGGAGTAGCTCCTACGAGCAGTACTTC.

The chain recombines TRBV10-3 with TRBJ1-1; 8 bases align to TRBD1. Germline lookup yields CDR1 ENHRY and CDR2 SYGVKD. J was trimmed by 8 bases and V by 8 bases; bases with no gene match: 4. The CDR3 runs to 11 residues. The CDR3 DNA sequence: TGTGCCATCTCCACAGGGGGGGAAGCTTTCTTT. It yields the protein CAISTGGEAFF.

This rearrangement joins TRBV7-9 to TRBJ1-4; 9 nucleotides line up with TRBD1. Trimming cost V 5 bases and J 3 bases; bases outside gene matches: 4. CDR1 SEHNR and CDR2 FQNEAQ come from the germline V gene (reference sequence). This CDR3 region has 15 residues. Here the CDR3 reads CASSVRQGANEKLFF. The DNA of the CDR3 is TGTGCCAGCAGCGTTAGACAGGGGGCTAATGAAAAACTGTTTTTT.

This clonotype was recorded only once. The V gene is TRBV6-5, the J gene TRBJ1-3; 7 positions match TRBD1. V dropped 2 bases and J dropped 4; count of bases not matched to a gene: 5. Germline V gene sequence: CDR1 MNHEY, CDR2 SVGAGI. The CDR3 covers 15 residues. The CDR3 DNA sequence: TGTGCCAGCAGTTACGTAGGGGGCGTAGGAAACACCATATATTTT. This codes for CASSYVGGVGNTIYF.

The chain has TRBV20-1 and TRBJ1-1; D is uncertain. The CDR3 runs 17 residues. The V gene lost 0 bases and the J gene lost 0 bases, with 17 bases spanning the gap. CDR1 is DFQATT, CDR2 SNEGSKA, per germline (reference sequence). CDR3 residues: CSARDRTEAIMNTEAFF. CDR3 bases: TGCAGTGCTAGAGATCGTACGGAAGCTATAATGAACACTGAAGCTTTCTTT.

This clonotype occurred many times. J is TRBJ2-3 and V is TRBV5-1, with D possibly TRBD1 on 6 matching bases. The CDR3 totals 14 residues. The V end lost 2 bases, the J end lost 1 base, and 8 bases lay between the germline ends. Germline V gives CDR1 SGHRS, CDR2 YFSETQ. The CDR3 coding sequence is TGCGCCAGCAGCTTAGAGGGGGGCACAGATACGCAGTATTTT. Its translation: CASSLEGGTDTQYF.